This T cell receptor beta chain stems from a study of cytomegalovirus exposure and HLA in healthy donors. Study-level points and caveats: A later analysis linked a missense DCLRE1C variant to TCR beta V- and J-gene trimming. Rare TCR sequences dominated, though some public TCRs recurred in many donors. In an earlier analysis, productive rearrangement rates for most beta V segments clustered near 87% or 30%.

The V and J ends lost 5 bases and 4 bases, in that order; junction bases with no gene match: 9. The length of the CDR3 is 16 residues. Per the germline V gene, CDR1 is SEHNR and CDR2 is FQNEAQ (reference sequence). Comment on this clone: Its antigen is unidentified.

Amplification used 60 Vbeta primers and 13 Jbeta primers. In the authors' workflow: Later, an analysis found about 77 million unique TCR beta chains, and approximately 10 million of these were shared. Generated by immunoSEQ multiplex PCR, the TCRdb table keeps only in-frame clones and is missing some. The V and J calls and clone size are taken from that table; D and trimming were inferred from the DNA. Here the sample spans over 150,000 clones, about 77% being singletons. V usage is TRBV7-9 and J usage is TRBJ2-3; 10 bases are shared with TRBD2. Sample: PBMCs. This TCR derives from a male donor in good health and CMV-seropositive. The CDR3 DNA sequence: TGTGCCAGCAGCCGAGGGGCTAGCGGGGGTCCAGATACGCAGTATTTT. This translates into CASSRGASGGPDTQYF.